What follows are 18 T cell receptor beta chains derived from one specimen sequenced in a study of cytomegalovirus exposure and HLA in healthy donors. The table came from immunoSEQ multiplex PCR; TCRdb's copy has only in-frame clones and leaves some out. The table lists more than 95,000 clones, about 96% of them singletons. Sequenced: PBMCs. The receptors stem from a man younger than 30 in good health and CMV-seronegative.

The chain is built from TRBV4-3 and TRBJ2-7, with D possibly matching TRBD2 (5 bases). The CDR3 sequence is 16 residues long. V was cut by 0 bases and J by 2 bases, with 14 bases left in between. Per the germline V gene, CDR1 is LGHNA and CDR2 is YSLEER. DNA for the CDR3: TGCGCCAGCAGCCAAGATGGAGGACGGGGAACCTACGAGCAGTACTTC. Amino acid sequence: CASSQDGGRGTYEQYF.

The chain joins TRBV7-3 to TRBJ2-3; TRBD2 is a possible D gene (6 bases). The CDR3 runs to 15 residues. Trimming pared 5 bases from V and 1 base from J, leaving 13 bases between. Germline CDR1 and CDR2: SGHTA and FQGTGA. The CDR3 reads CASSPGSVGTDTQYF. The CDR3 coding sequence is TGTGCCAGCAGCCCCGGGAGTGTTGGCACAGATACGCAGTATTTT.

J is TRBJ1-3 and V is TRBV11-2; a possible D gene is TRBD1 (6 bases). Trimming took off 5 bases at V and 2 bases at J, with 13 bases between the two ends. CDR1 is SGHAT and CDR2 is FQNNGV in the germline V gene. The CDR3 runs to 15 residues. CDR3 DNA sequence: TGTGCCAGCAGCGCAACAGGGAGCACTGGAAACACCATATATTTT. Translated, it gives CASSATGSTGNTIYF.

The rearrangement links TRBV7-9 to TRBJ2-7; 9 nucleotides match TRBD1. The CDR3 extends over 15 amino acids. V lost 3 bases, J lost 0 bases, and 3 bases stayed unmatched. In germline, CDR1 is SEHNR, CDR2 FQNEAQ (reference sequence). CDR3 amino acids: CASSFVDRGSYEQYF. In DNA form, the CDR3 reads TGTGCCAGCAGCTTTGTGGACAGGGGCTCCTACGAGCAGTACTTC.

The V gene is TRBV11-3, the J gene TRBJ2-1, with D tentatively TRBD2 (6 bases). V was cut by 0 bases and J by 9 bases, with 21 bases left in between. The CDR3 sequence is 17 residues long. The germline V gene encodes CDR1 SGHNT and CDR2 YENEEA. CDR3 in DNA: TGTGCCAGCAGCTTAGATTACTATAACGGGAGAGAGGGTGAGCAGTTCTTC. Translation gives CASSLDYYNGREGEQFF. The complete variable domain, with remaining parts taken from reference TRBV11-3 and TRBJ2-1, reads EAGVVQSPRYKIIEKKQPVAFWCNPISGHNTLYWYLQNLGQGPELLIRYENEEAVDDSQLPKDRFSAERLKGVDSTLKIQPAELGDSAVYLCASSLDYYNGREGEQFFGPGTRLTVL.

V is TRBV29-1 and J is TRBJ2-4, with D possibly TRBD1 on 6 matching bases. The germline V and J ends were trimmed by 3 bases and 2 bases, with 8 bases remaining between them. CDR1 is SQVTM and CDR2 is ANQGSEA in the germline V gene. The CDR3 sequence is 13 residues long. The CDR3 bases are TGCAGCGTTGAGGACAGCCCCAAAAACATTCAGTACTTC. Amino acids: CSVEDSPKNIQYF.

This rearrangement joins TRBV7-2 to TRBJ2-3; the match to TRBD1 covers 7 bases. The J segment lost 2 bases and the V segment lost 4 bases, leaving 3 bases of the junction unmatched. The CDR3 sequence is 14 residues long. Germline assignment: CDR1 SGHTA and CDR2 FQGNSA. The DNA for the CDR3 is TGTGCCAGCAGCTCGACAGGGACCACAGATACGCAGTATTTT. It encodes CASSSTGTTDTQYF.

The V call is TRBV28, the J call TRBJ2-7; TRBD1 might be the D (8 bases). The V end lost 3 bases, the J end lost 4 bases, and 22 bases lay between the germline ends. The CDR3 sequence is 17 residues long. CDR1 and CDR2 from the germline V gene are MDHEN and SYDVKM. The CDR3 loop is CASSLPPPAQGGYEQYF. CDR3 DNA: TGTGCCAGCAGTTTGCCCCCCCCGGCACAGGGGGGGTACGAGCAGTACTTC. Full variable domain (outside the CDR3, taken from reference TRBV28 and TRBJ2-7): DVKVTQSSRYLVKRTGEKVFLECVQDMDHENMFWYRQDPGLGLRLIYFSYDVKMKEKGDIPEGYSVSREKKERFSLILESASTNQTSMYLCASSLPPPAQGGYEQYFGPGTRLTVT.

The V call is TRBV14, the J call TRBJ2-1; 7 bases map to TRBD1. The V gene's germline CDR1 is SGHDN and CDR2 FVKESK. Unmatched junction bases numbered 6, after V lost 2 bases and J lost 8 bases. The CDR3 covers 14 residues. The CDR3 spells CASSQTGEGDEQFF. CDR3 coding DNA: TGTGCCAGCAGCCAAACAGGGGAAGGCGATGAGCAGTTCTTC. Full variable domain (outside the CDR3, taken from reference TRBV14 and TRBJ2-1): EAGVTQFPSHSVIEKGQTVTLRCDPISGHDNLYWYRRVMGKEIKFLLHFVKESKQDESGMPNNRFLAERTGGTYSTLKVQPAELEDSGVYFCASSQTGEGDEQFFGPGTRLTVL.

This clone was detected once. The chain combines TRBV11-1 with TRBJ1-1; D not certain. V dropped 0 bases and J dropped 5 bases, with 4 bases sitting between them. Germline-derived CDR1 and CDR2 are SGHAT and FQDESV (reference sequence). The CDR3 covers 12 residues. The CDR3, as DNA: TGTGCCAGCAGCTTAGCTGAGACTGAAGCTTTCTTT. Its translation: CASSLAETEAFF.

The chain combines TRBV27 with TRBJ2-2; perhaps TRBD2 as D (5 bases). The germline gives CDR1 MNHEY, CDR2 SMNVEV (reference sequence). Trimming shortened V by 6 bases and J by 5 bases, and 10 bases separated the two germline ends. The CDR3 extends over 13 amino acids. CDR3 protein: CASSLLGTGELFF. CDR3 nucleotides: TGTGCCAGCAGCCTACTAGGGACCGGGGAGCTGTTTTTT.

V usage is TRBV6-6 and J usage is TRBJ1-5; tentatively, D is TRBD1 (5 bases). This CDR3 spans 15 amino acids. The germline V gene has CDR1 MNHNY and CDR2 SVGAGI (reference sequence). Trimming left V 6 bases short and J 2 bases short, with 14 bases between. The CDR3 loop is CASSDLGGGNQPQHF. CDR3 nucleotides: TGTGCCAGCAGCGACCTCGGGGGGGGCAATCAGCCCCAGCATTTT.

The genes are TRBV13 and TRBJ1-2; 8 nucleotides line up with TRBD1. The CDR3 is made up of 15 amino acids. The germline CDR1 and CDR2 sequences are PRHDT and FYEKMQ (reference sequence). V lost 5 bases to trimming and J lost 4 bases; unmatched junction nucleotides: 9. This chain's CDR3 is CASSKRTGPIYGYTF. The CDR3 DNA sequence: TGTGCCAGCAGCAAGCGGACAGGGCCCATCTATGGCTACACCTTC.

V and J are TRBV9 and TRBJ2-1; weak D call: TRBD2 (6 bases). Per the germline V gene, CDR1 is SGDLS and CDR2 is YYNGEE. The CDR3 length is 12 residues. Between the trimmed V and J ends, which lost 2 bases and 9 bases, there was a span of 9 bases. The CDR3 coding sequence is TGTGCCAGCAGCGTCCTTAGCGGTGAGCAGTTCTTC. Encoded protein: CASSVLSGEQFF.

The chain combines TRBV11-3 with TRBJ2-3; 7 nucleotides align to TRBD2. J was trimmed by 4 bases and V by 7 bases; bases with no gene match: 8. Germline loops: CDR1 SGHNT, CDR2 YENEEA. The CDR3 has 14 amino acids. CDR3 region: CASTGGSGADTQYF. CDR3 DNA sequence: TGTGCCAGCACCGGGGGGAGCGGAGCAGATACGCAGTATTTT.

In this sample, this clone turned up a few times. The chain has TRBV5-5 and TRBJ2-7; 7 bases agree with TRBD2. The germline CDR1 and CDR2 sequences are SGHKS and YYEKEE (reference sequence). Unmatched junction bases numbered 1, after V lost 4 bases and J lost 3 bases. The CDR3 has 12 residues. CDR3 residues: CASSPGGYEQYF. In DNA, the CDR3 is TGTGCCAGCAGCCCGGGGGGCTACGAGCAGTACTTC.

This sequence joins TRBV11-1 and TRBJ2-1; TRBD2 might be the D (6 bases). The CDR3 loop spans 14 amino acids. Germline V gene sequence: CDR1 SGHAT, CDR2 FQDESV (reference sequence). The V end was cut by 6 bases, the J end by 8 bases, with 17 bases between. CDR3 residues: CASSPKRKRDEQFF. The CDR3 DNA reads TGTGCCAGCAGTCCAAAACGGAAGCGGGATGAGCAGTTCTTC.

This chain uses TRBV28 with TRBJ1-5; D perhaps matches TRBD1 (6 bases). The germline V and J ends were trimmed by 1 base and 2 bases, with 12 bases remaining between them. Germline CDR1 MDHEN, CDR2 SYDVKM. The CDR3 consists of 16 residues. CDR3 sequence: CASSLSGGWGNQPQHF. The CDR3 bases are TGTGCCAGCAGTTTATCGGGGGGCTGGGGCAATCAGCCCCAGCATTTT.